A single sample gave rise to the 20 T cell receptor beta chains below, sequenced in a study of CD8+ T cells in alopecia areata. Extraction and reverse transcription of RNA yielded cDNA as the sequencing template. TCRdb keeps only in-frame clones here, not all; method: immunoSEQ multiplex PCR. Of 130,000 or so clones listed, about 51% are singletons. Sequencing was done on a sample of NKG2D-low CD8+ T cells sorted from blood. These receptor sequences come from a human donor with alopecia areata.

The chain uses TRBV27 and TRBJ1-5; D is unclear. Trimming cost V 5 bases and J 0 bases, with 2 bases left between them. The CDR3 has 12 residues. Germline CDR1 MNHEY, CDR2 SMNVEV (reference sequence). The CDR3 DNA follows: TGTGCCAGCAGTCATAGCAATCAGCCCCAGCATTTT. Protein product: CASSHSNQPQHF.

This clone was counted between two and nine times. V is TRBV29-1 and J is TRBJ2-7, with D possibly matching TRBD1 (5 bases). The CDR3 contains 14 residues. Germline CDR1 and CDR2: SQVTM and ANQGSEA. V gave up 8 bases and J gave up 3 bases, with 20 bases separating them. This CDR3 reads CSFLSQGSVYEQYF. CDR3 coding DNA: TGCAGCTTCCTCTCGCAGGGATCAGTCTACGAGCAGTACTTC.

The chain links TRBV6-5 to TRBJ2-1, with 10 bases fitting TRBD2. The CDR3 spans 15 residues. In germline, CDR1 is MNHEY, CDR2 SVGAGI. Losses at the gene ends were 2 bases for V and 5 bases for J; bases not matched to a gene: 3. The CDR3 spells CASSYGLAANNEQFF. DNA for the CDR3: TGTGCCAGCAGTTACGGACTAGCGGCCAACAATGAGCAGTTCTTC.

The chain is built from TRBV6-6 and TRBJ2-3; D uncertain. Germline values: CDR1 MNHNY, CDR2 SVGAGI (reference sequence). The CDR3 is 13 residues long. The ends were cut back, 0 bases at V and 2 bases at J, with 3 bases in the middle. CDR3: CASSYSDTDTQYF. Written as DNA, the CDR3 is TGTGCCAGCAGTTACTCAGACACAGATACGCAGTATTTT.

The chain uses TRBV29-1 and TRBJ1-1, with D uncertain. CDR3 length: 10 residues. Germline CDR1 SQVTM, CDR2 ANQGSEA. Deletions cut 4 bases from V and 6 bases from J, with 6 bases between. This CDR3 reads CSVVLPEAFF. Written as DNA, the CDR3 is TGCAGCGTTGTCTTGCCTGAAGCTTTCTTT. The whole variable domain, remainder taken from reference TRBV29-1 and TRBJ1-1, is SAVISQKPSRDICQRGTSLTIQCQVDSQVTMMFWYRQQPGQSLTLIATANQGSEATYESGFVIDKFPISRPNLTFSTLTVSNMSPEDSSIYLCSVVLPEAFFGQGTRLTVV.

The gene calls are TRBV27 and TRBJ1-2; D not resolved. The germline V gene has CDR1 MNHEY and CDR2 SMNVEV (reference sequence). This CDR3 comprises 13 residues. V lost 2 bases and J lost 7, with 11 bases in between. DNA of the CDR3: TGTGCCAGCAGTTTAACTGCGGGTCCTGGCTACACCTTC. Its translation: CASSLTAGPGYTF.

The J gene is TRBJ2-7, the V gene TRBV29-1, with D perhaps assigned TRBD1 or TRBD2 (5 bases each). Germline CDR1 is SQVTM and CDR2 is ANQGSEA. Trimming took 8 bases from V and 2 from J, leaving 16 bases between them. CDR3 length: 13 residues. The CDR3 protein is CSSRDAGTYEQYF. DNA for the CDR3: TGCAGCTCCCGGGACGCAGGGACCTACGAGCAGTACTTC.

The chain links TRBV5-6 to TRBJ2-5; D not resolved. The CDR3 runs to 13 residues. The V gene lost 6 bases and the J gene lost 5 bases, with 14 bases spanning the gap. The germline V gene has CDR1 SGHDT and CDR2 YYEEEE. CDR3 bases: TGTGCCAGCACCGCATCTTTAGGGGAGACCCAGTACTTC. Amino acid sequence: CASTASLGETQYF. The full variable domain, with the rest looked up from reference TRBV5-6 and TRBJ2-5, is DAGVTQSPTHLIKTRGQQVTLRCSPKSGHDTVSWYQQALGQGPQFIFQYYEEEERQRGNFPDRFSGHQFPNYSSELNVNALLLGDSALYLCASTASLGETQYFGPGTRLLVL.

This chain uses TRBV13 with TRBJ1-2; 7 nucleotides agree with TRBD1. V lost 5 bases, J lost 7 bases, and 7 bases stayed unmatched. The CDR3 length is 13 residues. Per germline, CDR1 PRHDT and CDR2 FYEKMQ (reference sequence). CDR3 nucleotide sequence: TGTGCCAGCAGCGCCGAAGGGGGCTCTGGCTACACCTTC. Translation: CASSAEGGSGYTF.

The chain has TRBV28 and TRBJ1-6; D gene unclear. This CDR3 is built from 13 residues. Germline V gene lookup returns CDR1 MDHEN and CDR2 SYDVKM. V was shortened by 5 bases and J by 7 bases, with 9 bases between the two germline ends. Here the CDR3 DNA reads TGTGCCAGCAGTCAAGGACCCAATTCACCCCTCCACTTT. This gives the protein CASSQGPNSPLHF.

J is TRBJ2-7 and V is TRBV10-3; D call uncertain. Germline V gene data show CDR1 as ENHRY and CDR2 as SYGVKD. The CDR3 has 12 amino acids. Trimming shortened V by 6 bases and J by 3 bases, and 9 bases separated the two germline ends. The CDR3 loop is CAIRGPGYEQYF. DNA of the CDR3: TGTGCCATCAGGGGCCCTGGCTACGAGCAGTACTTC.

V is TRBV7-2 and J is TRBJ2-5; D remains ambiguous. The CDR3 spans 14 residues. Trimming left V 4 bases short and J 3 bases short, with 12 bases between. CDR1 is SGHTA and CDR2 is FQGNSA in the germline V gene. The CDR3 is CASSSWTEEETQYF. The CDR3, as DNA: TGTGCCAGCAGCTCCTGGACGGAAGAAGAGACCCAGTACTTC.

Regarding this clone: Other DNA sequences from this sample encode an identical CDR3 as well. The chain has TRBV27 and TRBJ2-7; D is ambiguous. V gave up 6 bases and J gave up 0 bases, with 3 bases separating them. The CDR3 covers 11 residues. CDR1 and CDR2 from the germline V gene are MNHEY and SMNVEV (reference sequence). CDR3 sequence: CASRDSYEQYF. CDR3 DNA: TGTGCCAGCAGGGACTCCTACGAGCAGTACTTC.

The chain carries TRBV11-2 and TRBJ2-2; perhaps TRBD1 as D (6 bases). The CDR3 contains 17 residues. Germline CDR1 SGHAT, CDR2 FQNNGV. Trimming stripped 5 bases from V and 1 base from J, with 17 bases between. The CDR3 loop reads CASSQVGVRGNTGELFF. In DNA form, the CDR3 reads TGTGCCAGCAGCCAAGTAGGCGTCAGGGGGAACACCGGGGAGCTGTTTTTT.

In this sample, this clone turned up a few times. CDR3 DNA sequence: TGCGCCAGCAGTCACGGCCACCAGGTACCTGAAGCTTTCTTT. Translating it yields CASSHGHQVPEAFF. The chain joins TRBV23-1 to TRBJ1-1; D is ambiguous. TRBV23-1 is an open reading frame whose function is uncertain. The CDR3 runs 14 residues. Trimming pared 3 bases from V and 6 bases from J, leaving 14 bases between.

The chain couples TRBV30 to TRBJ2-3; possibly TRBD2 for D (6 bases). Germline CDR1 GTSNPN, CDR2 SVGIG (reference sequence). The V end lost 0 bases, the J end lost 0 bases, and 13 bases lay between the germline ends. This CDR3 is built from 16 residues. The CDR3 DNA reads TGTGCCTGGAGTGTGGGTAGCGGATCTAGCACAGATACGCAGTATTTT. It translates to CAWSVGSGSSTDTQYF.

Regarding this clone: Other DNA variants within this sample encode the same CDR3. The genes are TRBV29-1 and TRBJ1-1; a weak D match, TRBD1 (6 bases). V was clipped by 4 bases and J by 3 bases, with 12 bases between them. Germline lookup yields CDR1 SQVTM and CDR2 ANQGSEA. CDR3 size: 13 residues. The CDR3 bases are TGCAGCGTTGTTCTGGGGGCGGACACTGAAGCTTTCTTT. It yields the protein CSVVLGADTEAFF.

The CDR3 DNA follows: TGTGCCATCACCCTAGTGACAGGGGGGCGAATAGATACGCAGTATTTT. It codes for CAITLVTGGRIDTQYF. The genes are TRBV2 and TRBJ2-3; 9 bases line up with TRBD1. The CDR3 consists of 16 residues. The V gene end was trimmed by 10 bases and the J gene end by 5 bases; junction bases not matched to a gene: 16. Germline CDR1 is SNHLY and CDR2 is FYNNEI.

CDR3 DNA: TGCAGCGTCGAGGCCTCGGAGACCGGTCCAGATACGCAGTATTTT. It encodes CSVEASETGPDTQYF. The V call is TRBV29-1, the J call TRBJ2-3; D remains ambiguous. Germline V lookup: CDR1 SQVTM, CDR2 ANQGSEA. V gave up 6 bases and J gave up 4 bases, with 20 bases separating them. The CDR3 has 15 amino acids.

V is TRBV13 and J is TRBJ2-3; D possibly uses TRBD1 or TRBD2 (5 bases each). There are 12 residues in the CDR3. Germline CDR1 and CDR2: PRHDT and FYEKMQ (reference sequence). Trimming removed 3 bases at V and 5 bases at J, with 6 bases between. The CDR3 loop is CASSFGGDTQYF. The CDR3 nucleotides are TGTGCCAGCAGCTTTGGGGGAGATACGCAGTATTTT. Using reference TRBV13 and TRBJ2-3 for the parts outside the CDR3, the full variable domain is AAGVIQSPRHLIKEKRETATLKCYPIPRHDTVYWYQQGPGQDPQFLISFYEKMQSDKGSIPDRFSAQQFSDYHSELNMSSLELGDSALYFCASSFGGDTQYFGPGTRLTVL.